This T cell receptor (beta chain) was captured in a study of cytomegalovirus exposure and HLA in healthy donors. Germline-derived CDR1 and CDR2 are MDHEN and SYDVKM. The length of the CDR3 is 15 residues. V was trimmed by 4 bases and J by 7 bases, leaving 16 bases between them. A multiplex PCR was run with 60 Vbeta primers and 13 Jbeta primers. Libraries were prepared by immunoSEQ multiplex PCR; TCRdb keeps only in-frame clonotypes and omits some of them. The sample shows over 110,000 clones, 70% to 80% of them seen only once. The sequenced material came from PBMCs. The sequence came from a woman aged 18-29 years in good health and CMV-seropositive. The chain has TRBV28 and TRBJ2-2, with D possibly TRBD2 on 6 matching bases. The CDR3, as DNA: TGTGCCAGCAGTTATACTTCACCCGGGGGCGGGGAGCTGTTTTTT. Protein product: CASSYTSPGGGELFF. The variable domain in full, with the rest retrieved from reference TRBV28 and TRBJ2-2, is DVKVTQSSRYLVKRTGEKVFLECVQDMDHENMFWYRQDPGLGLRLIYFSYDVKMKEKGDIPEGYSVSREKKERFSLILESASTNQTSMYLCASSYTSPGGGELFFGEGSRLTVL.